This entry lists 12 T cell receptor beta chains sequenced from one sample in a study of yellow fever vaccine responses in identical twins. One entry per CDR3 protein results from TCRdb running MiXCR on the RT-PCR reads. The sample contains roughly 1,500 distinct CDR3 sequences, 80% to 90% of which appear only once. Sequenced material: T cells from blood (PBMCs), unsorted or a sorted subset (not recorded which), taken before or after yellow fever vaccination (not recorded which). All receptors come from a female donor who received the yellow fever vaccine.

The rearrangement links TRBV4-2 to TRBJ2-3; TRBD2 matches at 11 bases. Trimming took 8 bases from V and 0 from J; bases not matched to a gene: 4. Per the germline V gene, CDR1 is LGHNA and CDR2 is YNFKEQ. The CDR3 totals 15 residues. CDR3: CASGGTSGSTDTQYF. The DNA for the CDR3 is TGTGCCAGCGGTGGGACTAGCGGAAGCACAGATACGCAGTATTTT.

V usage is TRBV10-3 and J usage is TRBJ2-2; 12 bases map to TRBD2. The V gene end was trimmed by 5 bases and the J gene end by 4 bases; junction bases not matched to a gene: 8. The CDR3 loop spans 17 amino acids. Germline CDR1 ENHRY, CDR2 SYGVKD. For the CDR3, the DNA is TGTGCCATCAGTCCCACTTTACTAGCGGGGGGCACCGGGGAGCTGTTTTTT. This translates into CAISPTLLAGGTGELFF.

The V and J genes are TRBV7-2 and TRBJ1-6; 7 bases align to TRBD1. Losses at the gene ends were 6 bases for V and 9 bases for J; bases not matched to a gene: 8. The CDR3 is made up of 14 amino acids. Germline CDR1 is SGHTA and CDR2 is FQGNSA. The CDR3 is CASSFERDSSPLHF. The CDR3 DNA follows: TGTGCCAGCAGTTTCGAACGGGACAGTTCACCCCTCCACTTT.

V usage is TRBV11-1 and J usage is TRBJ2-2, with a weak D call TRBD2 (5 bases). The CDR3 has 15 residues. Germline lookup yields CDR1 SGHAT and CDR2 FQDESV (reference sequence). V lost 3 bases and J 0 bases, leaving 8 bases between the germline ends. The CDR3 sequence: CASSFTLANTGELFF. Here the CDR3 DNA reads TGTGCCAGCAGCTTCACACTAGCGAACACCGGGGAGCTGTTTTTT.

The chain carries TRBV11-2 and TRBJ2-7; TRBD2 matches 9 bases. Germline CDR1 reads SGHAT; CDR2 reads FQNNGV. This CDR3 region has 14 residues. J was trimmed by 6 bases and V by 7 bases; bases with no gene match: 10. The CDR3 nucleotides read TGTGCCAGCAACCTAATAGCGGGAGACGTCGAGCAGTACTTC. It is translated as CASNLIAGDVEQYF.

The chain uses TRBV5-6 and TRBJ2-1, with 8 bases lining up with TRBD1. The CDR3 extends over 14 amino acids. The V gene's germline CDR1 is SGHDT and CDR2 YYEEEE. Trimming took 5 bases from V and 3 from J; bases not matched to a gene: 4. The CDR3 region is CASRPGGSYNEQFF. DNA of the CDR3: TGTGCCAGCAGGCCAGGGGGCAGCTACAATGAGCAGTTCTTC.

The chain joins TRBV6-2 or TRBV6-3 to TRBJ2-2; D possibly uses TRBD1 or TRBD2 (5 bases each). V shed 2 bases and J shed 6 bases, with 13 bases lying between them. Per germline, CDR1 MNHEY and CDR2 SVGEGT. The CDR3 covers 15 residues. The CDR3 spells CASSYGGPLAGELFF. The CDR3 bases are TGTGCCAGCAGTTACGGGGGACCCCTGGCCGGGGAGCTGTTTTTT.

This clonotype was counted a single time. The V and J genes are TRBV11-1 and TRBJ2-1; D might be TRBD1 (5 bases). The V end was cut by 5 bases, the J end by 5 bases, with 10 bases between. The CDR3 is 13 amino acids. Germline CDR1 SGHAT, CDR2 FQDESV (reference sequence). CDR3 in amino acids: CASSVDRDNEQFF. In DNA, the CDR3 is TGTGCCAGCAGCGTTGACAGAGACAATGAGCAGTTCTTC.

The chain combines TRBV10-3 with TRBJ1-3, with unresolved D. The V end was cut by 2 bases, the J end by 4 bases, with 9 bases between. The CDR3 is made up of 14 amino acids. Per germline, CDR1 ENHRY and CDR2 SYGVKD. CDR3 DNA: TGTGCCATCAGTGAGCCCGAGGACGGAAACACCATATATTTT. As protein: CAISEPEDGNTIYF.

The chain combines TRBV2 with TRBJ2-5; the D call may be TRBD1 or TRBD2 (6 bases each). The CDR3 sequence is 13 residues long. Trimming removed 5 bases at V and 1 base at J, with 8 bases between. The germline CDR1 and CDR2 sequences are SNHLY and FYNNEI. The CDR3 coding sequence is TGTGCCAGCAGTTCGGGGGCCCAAGAGACCCAGTACTTC. It encodes CASSSGAQETQYF.

The gene calls are TRBV28 and TRBJ1-2, with D maybe TRBD1 (5 bases). Trimming took 5 bases from V and 7 from J, leaving 20 bases between them. The CDR3 length is 15 residues. CDR1 is MDHEN, CDR2 SYDVKM, per germline. The CDR3 DNA follows: TGTGCCAGCAGTCCAGCGGGGCCTAGCGACGGTGGCTACACCTTC. Its protein product is CASSPAGPSDGGYTF.

The V gene is TRBV7-9, the J gene TRBJ1-1; tentatively, D is TRBD1 (6 bases). Germline V gives CDR1 SEHNR, CDR2 FQNEAQ (reference sequence). The CDR3 length is 13 residues. V shed 1 base and J shed 3 bases, with 6 bases lying between them. In nucleotides, the CDR3 is TGTGCCAGCAGCTTAGGGACAGACACTGAAGCTTTCTTT. The encoded protein is CASSLGTDTEAFF. The whole variable domain, filled in from reference TRBV7-9 and TRBJ1-1, reads DTGVSQNPRHKITKRGQNVTFRCDPISEHNRLYWYRQTLGQGPEFLTYFQNEAQLEKSRLLSDRFSAERPKGSFSTLEIQRTEQGDSAMYLCASSLGTDTEAFFGQGTRLTVV.